This TCR beta chain emerged from a study of blood T cell repertoires in COVID-19. Study summary: Samples of COVID-19 (acute and convalescent) were obtained from the United States, Italy and Spain. PBMCs, B-cell-depleted T cells, or T cells provided the cDNA or gDNA that made up the material.

The CDR3 has 15 amino acids. Germline CDR1 is SNHLY and CDR2 is FYNNEI. V was trimmed by 6 bases and J by 3 bases, leaving 15 bases between them. This clone was observed a single time. Everyone who took part was about 18 to 90 years old, and they came from about 25 US areas. As processed by the authors: By means of reference gene primer amplification, nucleated cell counts were estimated. The protocol was immunoSEQ multiplex PCR, while the TCRdb copy is restricted to in-frame clones and leaves out a portion. V and J calls and clone size come straight from that table; D and trimming were deduced from the DNA. Among about 220,000 clones listed, 80% to 90% were seen once.

The receptor comes from a young woman in a cohort exposed to, infected with or recovered from COVID-19 (not recorded which). The genes are TRBV2 and TRBJ1-5, with TRBD1 as a possible D gene (6 bases). Sequenced material: PBMCs or T cells enriched from blood (not recorded which). CDR3 nucleotides: TGTGCCAGCAGGGCCTTCCGGGACAACAATCAGCCCCAGCATTTT. Translation: CASRAFRDNNQPQHF.